Each of the 23 T cell receptor beta chains below was sequenced from the same sample in a study of cytomegalovirus exposure and HLA in healthy donors. The primer mix had 60 Vbeta and 13 Jbeta primers. Clones were read by immunoSEQ multiplex PCR, and TCRdb kept only the in-frame ones, dropping some. The sample carries about 210,000 clones, about 80% recorded once. The specimen was PBMCs. The receptor set was obtained from a woman in her 30s in good health and CMV-seropositive.

The chain combines TRBV19 with TRBJ2-1, with TRBD1 identical over 10 bases. The CDR3 covers 13 residues. The junction had 8 bases not matched to a gene; V was cut back by 10 bases and J by 8 bases. Germline CDR1 is LNHDA and CDR2 is SQIVND (reference sequence). The CDR3 here is CATRDRGRDEQFF. As DNA, the CDR3 is TGTGCCACCCGGGACAGGGGCCGCGATGAGCAGTTCTTC.

Concerning this clone: Compared with germline, one end of the junction differs, possibly owing to a read error. The V call is TRBV7-7, the J call TRBJ2-1; TRBD1 might be the D (5 bases). CDR3 length: 14 residues. The V gene's germline CDR1 is SSHAT and CDR2 FNYEAQ (reference sequence). In nucleotides, the CDR3 is TGTGCTAGCAGCTTTGGGGCTGAAGACAATGAGCAGTTCTTC. Translated, it gives CASSFGAEDNEQFF.

This clone came up once. The J gene is TRBJ1-4, the V gene TRBV28; no reliable D call. V dropped 4 bases and J dropped 6 bases, with 12 bases sitting between them. Looked up from germline, CDR1 is MDHEN and CDR2 is SYDVKM. The CDR3 contains 14 residues. This CDR3 is CASSSREEDEKLFF. The DNA of the CDR3 is TGTGCCAGCAGTTCCCGTGAGGAGGATGAAAAACTGTTTTTT.

The chain recombines TRBV11-2 with TRBJ2-1, with 11 bases fitting TRBD2. The CDR3 sequence is 15 residues long. CDR1 SGHAT and CDR2 FQNNGV come from the germline V gene. Trimming at V came to 5 bases and at J to 7 bases, leaving 7 bases not matched to a gene. The CDR3: CASSPGLAEGNEQFF. In nucleotides, the CDR3 is TGTGCCAGCAGCCCGGGACTAGCGGAAGGAAATGAGCAGTTCTTC.

The CDR3 reads CASSQRGNTGELFF. CDR3 bases: TGTGCCAGCTCCCAGAGAGGGAACACCGGGGAGCTGTTTTTT. J is TRBJ2-2 and V is TRBV9; D remains unclear. This CDR3 is 14 amino acids long. V lost 7 bases and J lost 1, with 11 bases in between. The V gene's germline CDR1 is SGDLS and CDR2 YYNGEE.

This clone appeared a single time. The CDR3 reads CASSPGGTEQYF. The CDR3 DNA reads as TGTGCCAGCAGCCCGGGTGGTACGGAGCAGTACTTC. This chain uses TRBV7-2 with TRBJ2-7; D unresolved. The CDR3 length is 12 residues. The germline V gene encodes CDR1 SGHTA and CDR2 FQGNSA. V lost 5 bases to trimming and J lost 7 bases, with 12 bases between them.

This clone was seen only once. The gene calls are TRBV11-3 and TRBJ2-7; tentatively, D is TRBD2 (6 bases). Germline V lookup: CDR1 SGHNT, CDR2 YENEEA. Deletions cut 0 bases from V and 2 bases from J, with 14 bases between. The CDR3 has 16 amino acids. This CDR3 reads CASSLDTAGNPYEQYF. Here the CDR3 DNA reads TGTGCCAGCAGCTTAGATACGGCGGGGAATCCCTACGAGCAGTACTTC.

The rearrangement joins TRBV6-6 to TRBJ2-3; TRBD1 matches at 8 bases. The CDR3 has 14 amino acids. V dropped 8 bases and J dropped 4; count of bases not matched to a gene: 8. Germline V gene sequence: CDR1 MNHNY, CDR2 SVGAGI (reference sequence). Written as DNA, the CDR3 is TGTGCCAGCCTGGACAGGGTGAGGGCAGATACGCAGTATTTT. Its translation is CASLDRVRADTQYF.

In this sample, this clone turned up a few times. This chain uses TRBV4-1 with TRBJ1-5, with 10 bases identical to TRBD1. The V segment lost 3 bases and the J segment 2 bases; nucleotides outside the gene matches: 1. This CDR3 is built from 15 residues. CDR1 MGHRA and CDR2 YSYEKL come from the germline V gene. CDR3 loop: CASSQGTGGNQPQHF. DNA for the CDR3: TGCGCCAGCAGCCAGGGGACAGGGGGCAATCAGCCCCAGCATTTT.

The chain combines TRBV4-1 with TRBJ2-3; TRBD2 matches at 10 bases. Per germline, CDR1 MGHRA and CDR2 YSYEKL. This CDR3 comprises 18 residues. The trim removed 1 base at V and 3 bases at J, leaving 10 bases unmatched. CDR3 nucleotides: TGCGCCAGCAGCCAAGGACCCCAGCGGGGGGGCCTTACAGATACGCAGTATTTT. It translates to CASSQGPQRGGLTDTQYF.

V and J are TRBV11-2 and TRBJ2-3; TRBD2 aligns across 9 bases. V lost 4 bases, J lost 5 bases, and 4 bases stayed unmatched. This CDR3 is built from 14 residues. The germline V gene has CDR1 SGHAT and CDR2 FQNNGV. The chain's CDR3 is CASSSRTSEDTQYF. In DNA, the CDR3 is TGTGCCAGCAGCTCCCGGACTAGCGAAGATACGCAGTATTTT.

The chain uses TRBV4-1 and TRBJ1-1; 8 positions agree with TRBD1. Losses at the gene ends were 7 bases for V and 4 bases for J; bases not matched to a gene: 8. Germline-derived CDR1 and CDR2 are MGHRA and YSYEKL. This CDR3 comprises 14 residues. The CDR3 bases are TGCGCCAGCACCTATCGACAGGGGCCCACTGAAGCTTTCTTT. It translates to CASTYRQGPTEAFF.

This chain links TRBV2 with TRBJ2-3; TRBD1 agrees at 9 bases. The V gene's germline CDR1 is SNHLY and CDR2 FYNNEI. V trimming: 5 bases; J trimming: 4 bases; junction bases outside the gene matches: 7. This CDR3 has 15 residues. DNA of the CDR3: TGTGCCAGCAGTTCTCACAGGGGGCGGGCAGATACGCAGTATTTT. This codes for CASSSHRGRADTQYF. Full variable domain (outside the CDR3, taken from reference TRBV2 and TRBJ2-3): EPEVTQTPSHQVTQMGQEVILRCVPISNHLYFYWYRQILGQKVEFLVSFYNNEISEKSEIFDDQFSVERPDGSNFTLKIRSTKLEDSAMYFCASSSHRGRADTQYFGPGTRLTVL.

This clone was seen a single time. The chain links TRBV28 to TRBJ2-1; TRBD2 matches at 11 bases. Unmatched junction bases numbered 10, after V lost 6 bases and J lost 3 bases. Germline CDR1 and CDR2: MDHEN and SYDVKM. The CDR3 runs 17 residues. Here the CDR3 reads CASSITLAGVNYNEQFF. CDR3 bases: TGTGCCAGCAGCATTACACTAGCGGGAGTGAACTACAATGAGCAGTTCTTC. The full variable domain, completed using reference TRBV28 and TRBJ2-1, is DVKVTQSSRYLVKRTGEKVFLECVQDMDHENMFWYRQDPGLGLRLIYFSYDVKMKEKGDIPEGYSVSREKKERFSLILESASTNQTSMYLCASSITLAGVNYNEQFFGPGTRLTVL.

In its sample, this clone was seen once. The chain uses TRBV6-5 and TRBJ1-2; perhaps TRBD1 as D (6 bases). The CDR3 length is 13 residues. The germline CDR1 and CDR2 sequences are MNHEY and SVGAGI. V lost 2 bases, J lost 8 bases, and 12 bases lay in between. CDR3: CASSYRAGEGYTF. The CDR3 DNA follows: TGTGCCAGCAGTTACAGGGCAGGGGAAGGCTACACCTTC.

This chain connects TRBV29-1 to TRBJ1-1; D remains unclear. Trimming stripped 4 bases from V and 3 bases from J, with 12 bases between. This CDR3 has 13 amino acids. The germline gives CDR1 SQVTM, CDR2 ANQGSEA. CDR3 residues: CSVATLVDTEAFF. In DNA, the CDR3 is TGCAGCGTTGCTACCCTAGTAGACACTGAAGCTTTCTTT.

The chain links TRBV19 to TRBJ1-4, with 9 bases aligning to TRBD1. V was pared by 5 bases and J by 7 bases, with 8 bases of the junction left unmatched. The CDR3 consists of 15 residues. CDR1 is LNHDA, CDR2 SQIVND, per germline (reference sequence). CDR3 sequence (DNA): TGTGCCAGTAGTCCAAACAGGGGGCAGGGTGAAAAACTGTTTTTT. Translation gives CASSPNRGQGEKLFF.

This clone was picked up one time. The J gene is TRBJ1-6, the V gene TRBV5-6; the D gene is possibly TRBD1 (6 bases). The CDR3 is 15 residues long. The V end was cut by 0 bases, the J end by 6 bases, with 10 bases between. In germline, CDR1 is SGHDT, CDR2 YYEEEE. CDR3 sequence: CASSLGTVINSPLHF. In DNA form, the CDR3 reads TGTGCCAGCAGCTTGGGGACAGTAATTAATTCACCCCTCCACTTT.

The CDR3 here is CASSSDTGGREQYF. CDR3 bases: TGTGCCAGCAGCTCAGACACAGGGGGCAGGGAGCAGTACTTC. The V gene is TRBV7-8, the J gene TRBJ2-7; 9 nucleotides align to TRBD1. Germline V lookup: CDR1 SGHVS, CDR2 FQNEAQ. This CDR3 is 14 amino acids long. V shed 4 bases and J 7 bases; nucleotides not matched to a gene: 8.

This clone was picked up one time. The rearrangement links TRBV6-1 to TRBJ2-3; 15 positions match TRBD2. Trimming at V came to 6 bases and at J to 12 bases, leaving 4 bases not matched to a gene. This CDR3 is built from 13 residues. CDR1 and CDR2 (germline): MNHNS, SASEGT. The CDR3 protein is CASRGLAGGNQYF. CDR3 sequence (DNA): TGTGCCAGCAGGGGACTAGCGGGGGGTAATCAGTATTTT.

The chain couples TRBV6-6 to TRBJ2-7; 9 positions match TRBD1. Germline V lookup: CDR1 MNHNY, CDR2 SVGAGI (reference sequence). The CDR3 runs 14 residues. Trimming cost V 2 bases and J 6 bases; bases outside gene matches: 5. The CDR3 protein is CASSYGTGWVEQYF. CDR3 DNA: TGTGCCAGCAGTTACGGGACAGGGTGGGTCGAGCAGTACTTC.

The chain links TRBV20-1 to TRBJ2-3; D uncertain. CDR3 length equals 10 residues. Germline-derived CDR1 and CDR2 are DFQATT and SNEGSKA (reference sequence). Trimming took 1 base from V and 7 from J, leaving 3 bases between them. The CDR3 here is CSARVYTQYF. CDR3 nucleotides: TGCAGTGCTAGAGTATATACGCAGTATTTT.

The genes are TRBV6-1 and TRBJ1-5; 9 bases are shared with TRBD1. The CDR3 covers 17 residues. After removal of 1 base from V and 0 bases from J, the junction contained 4 bases not matched to a gene. Germline lookup yields CDR1 MNHNS and CDR2 SASEGT. In DNA, the CDR3 is TGTGCCAGCAGTGAAGGGACAGGGGCTGATAGCAATCAGCCCCAGCATTTT. Its protein product is CASSEGTGADSNQPQHF.